This T cell receptor beta chain derives from a study of patients and donors after allogeneic stem cell transplantation. Via MiXCR, TCRdb re-called the RT-PCR reads, giving one row per CDR3 protein. The data show 400,000 to 450,000 distinct CDR3 sequences, with under 20% seen just once and 7.2% held by the top ten. This clonotype was counted many times. The sequenced material came from blood, either unsorted or a sorted T cell fraction (not recorded which). The receptor's source is a human donor who was either an allogeneic HSCT recipient or a stem cell or donor lymphocyte infusion donor (not recorded which). It is not recorded whose cells these are; they may come from a transplant donor.

In nucleotides, the CDR3 is TGCAGTGCTAGAGATATTAGGCTAGCGAGGCATGAGCAGTTCTTC. The encoded protein is CSARDIRLARHEQFF. J is TRBJ2-1 and V is TRBV20-1; a possible D gene is TRBD2 (6 bases). The length of the CDR3 is 15 residues. Trimming took 0 bases from V and 8 from J, leaving 17 bases between them. In germline, CDR1 is DFQATT, CDR2 SNEGSKA (reference sequence).